This passage covers 27 T cell receptor beta chains from one sample sequenced in a study of tumor and adjacent non-tumor tissue in lung cancer. TCRbeta libraries were built with three rounds of nested PCR, modified from ARM-PCR. TCRdb independently ran MiXCR on the multiplex PCR reads; one entry per CDR3 protein. This table holds roughly 150,000 distinct CDR3 sequences, 66% found once. No cell sorting was done before RNA was extracted from the tissue. Material for sequencing was lung tumor tissue. The receptors come from a man aged 55-75 years with small cell lung cancer.

With regard to this clonotype: The CDR3 carries no conserved terminal phenylalanine or tryptophan, so it likely arises from a read error. This sequence joins TRBV6-1 and TRBJ1-2; D uncertain. Trimming removed 8 bases from V and 4 bases from J, with 17 bases in between. The CDR3 consists of 14 residues. Germline V CDR1 and CDR2: MNHNS, SASEGT. Here the CDR3 DNA reads TGTGCCAGCCTAGATGGCAGTAAAAGCTATGGCTACACCTTA. It is translated as CASLDGSKSYGYTL.

This clonotype has only a few counts. The V and J genes are TRBV5-8 and TRBJ1-2; D is ambiguous. Germline values: CDR1 SGHTS, CDR2 YDEGEE. This CDR3 spans 13 amino acids. Trimming pared 4 bases from V and 9 bases from J, leaving 16 bases between. CDR3 coding DNA: TGTGCCAGCAGCCCCCCCGGCCTGCAAAGCTACACCTTC. As protein: CASSPPGLQSYTF. The full variable domain, completed using reference TRBV5-8 and TRBJ1-2, is EAGVTQSPTHLIKTRGQQATLRCSPISGHTSVYWYQQALGLGLQFLLWYDEGEERNRGNFPPRFSGRQFPNYSSELNVNALELEDSALYLCASSPPGLQSYTFGSGTRLTVV.

In the case of this clonotype: This may be a read error, as it is one base from a much larger clone. The CDR3 does not close with the conserved phenylalanine or tryptophan, likely indicating a read error. The genes are TRBV12-3 or TRBV12-4 and TRBJ1-1; TRBD1 agrees at 7 bases. The ends lost 6 bases at V and 3 bases at J; junction bases unmatched: 16. This CDR3 has 17 residues. The CDR3 spells CASRSSIPTGRDTEAFY. In DNA, the CDR3 is TGTGCCAGCAGATCCAGCATCCCGACAGGGAGGGACACTGAAGCTTTCTAT.

This clonotype came up once. V and J are TRBV5-1 and TRBJ1-5; tentatively, D is TRBD1 (5 bases). The CDR3 has 15 residues. Germline values: CDR1 SGHRS, CDR2 YFSETQ. V shed 5 bases and J shed 0 bases, with 12 bases lying between them. CDR3 sequence reads: CASSRDGYSNQPQHF. DNA of the CDR3: TGCGCCAGCAGTCGGGACGGATATAGCAATCAGCCCCAGCATTTT.

This rearrangement joins TRBV21-1 to TRBJ2-3. TRBV21-1 is assigned pseudogene status. CDR3 length: 12 residues. DNA for the CDR3: TGTGCCAGCCCTCGTAGCACAGATACGCAGTATTTT. The encoded protein is CASPRSTDTQYF.

On this clonotype: One end of the junction varies from germline; a read error may be responsible. The CDR3 loop reads CANSLVVGAEETQYF. CDR3 bases: TGCGCCAACAGCTTGGTCGTTGGGGCGGAGGAGACCCAGTACTTC. V and J are TRBV5-1 and TRBJ2-5, with D perhaps TRBD1 (5 bases). The CDR3 length is 15 residues. Looked up from germline, CDR1 is SGHRS and CDR2 is YFSETQ.

Concerning this clonotype: Its ends do not fully match the called genes, so a read error is possible. This sequence joins TRBV11-2 and TRBJ1-2; 9 bases are a match to TRBD1. Germline V CDR1 and CDR2: SGHAT, FQNNGV. The CDR3 loop spans 17 amino acids. The CDR3 spells CASSPLDRGRSNYDYTF. Here the CDR3 DNA reads TGTGCCAGCTCTCCCCTGGACAGGGGAAGGAGTAACTATGACTACACCTTC.

To note about this clonotype: The junction departs from the called germline gene at one end, perhaps through a read error. The chain uses TRBV20-1 and TRBJ2-3; D perhaps matches TRBD2 (5 bases). This CDR3 is 14 amino acids long. Germline assignment: CDR1 DFQATT and CDR2 SNEGSKA (reference sequence). The CDR3 reads CSLGLSGSTDTQYF. In DNA, the CDR3 is TGCAGCTTGGGTCTGTCGGGAAGCACGGATACGCAGTATTTT.

This clonotype turned up a few times. The gene calls are TRBV10-3 and TRBJ1-5; a possible D gene is TRBD1 (5 bases). V dropped 4 bases and J dropped 4 bases, with 8 bases sitting between them. CDR1 and CDR2 (germline): ENHRY, SYGVKD. CDR3 length: 13 residues. This chain's CDR3 is CAISGQINQPQHF. In DNA form, the CDR3 reads TGTGCCATCAGTGGACAGATAAATCAGCCCCAGCATTTT.

The chain couples TRBV28 to TRBJ2-4; either TRBD1 or TRBD2 may supply D (6 bases each). CDR1 is MDHEN, CDR2 SYDVKM, per germline. There are 16 residues in the CDR3. Trimming shortened V by 8 bases and J by 3 bases, and 20 bases separated the two germline ends. The CDR3 DNA reads as TGTGCCAGCCAAGGGACACCTGGGGGAGGCAAAAACATTCAGTACTTC. Its protein is CASQGTPGGGKNIQYF.

This clonotype was observed many times. This rearrangement joins TRBV20-1 to TRBJ2-1; D may match TRBD1 or TRBD2 (6 bases each). Per germline, CDR1 DFQATT and CDR2 SNEGSKA (reference sequence). CDR3 length: 15 residues. Trimming stripped 0 bases from V and 5 bases from J, with 14 bases between. The CDR3 is CSARDSGAMDNEQFF. DNA of the CDR3: TGCAGTGCTAGAGATTCGGGGGCGATGGACAATGAGCAGTTCTTC.

This clonotype was counted at least ten times. The chain couples TRBV20-1 to TRBJ2-1, with D uncertain. CDR1 is DFQATT, CDR2 SNEGSKA, per germline (reference sequence). The CDR3 has 17 amino acids. Trimming stripped 0 bases from V and 5 bases from J, with 20 bases between. CDR3 bases: TGCAGTGCTAGAGATTCGCGCAAGGGCCGAAGTAACAATGAGCAGTTCTTC. Amino acids: CSARDSRKGRSNNEQFF.

The rearrangement uses TRBV20-1 and TRBJ2-1; tentatively, D is TRBD1 or TRBD2 (5 bases each). This CDR3 region has 11 residues. From germline, CDR1 is DFQATT and CDR2 SNEGSKA (reference sequence). The ends were cut back, 7 bases at V and 12 bases at J, with 16 bases in the middle. CDR3: CSVLGRVRQFF. In DNA, the CDR3 is TGCAGTGTACTAGGCAGGGTGAGGCAGTTCTTC.

This clonotype has a single count. The junction and the germline gene differ at one end; a read error may be behind it. The CDR3 is CASRSTGLSQNFQYF. In DNA, the CDR3 is TGTGCCAGCAGATCCACTGGACTTAGCCAAAACTTTCAGTACTTC. The chain recombines TRBV12-3 or TRBV12-4 with TRBJ2-4; the D gene is possibly TRBD2 (5 bases). The CDR3 covers 15 residues.

With regard to this clonotype: One end of the junction is discordant with germline, which a read error may explain. The chain employs TRBV12-3 or TRBV12-4 and TRBJ2-3, with TRBD2 matching over 12 bases. The CDR3 contains 17 residues. DNA for the CDR3: TGTGCCAACACCCCCGGACTAGCGGGAATTATGACAGATAAGCAGTATTTT. Translation: CANTPGLAGIMTDKQYF.

This clonotype was seen only a few times. Compared with germline, one end of the junction differs, possibly owing to a read error. The genes are TRBV5-1 and TRBJ2-1; D is ambiguous. CDR1 is SGHRS, CDR2 YFSETQ, per germline. This CDR3 comprises 12 residues. The CDR3 protein is CASRLDHNEQFF. The CDR3, as DNA: TGCGCCAGCAGGTTGGACCACAATGAGCAGTTCTTC.

The gene calls are TRBV5-1 and TRBJ2-7; D not resolved. This CDR3 has 14 amino acids. The V gene's germline CDR1 is SGHRS and CDR2 YFSETQ. V gave up 1 base and J gave up 5 bases, with 13 bases separating them. CDR3 residues: CASSLLQNFNEQYF. CDR3 sequence (DNA): TGCGCCAGCAGCTTGCTACAGAACTTTAACGAGCAGTACTTC.

With regard to this clonotype: At one end the junction does not follow the germline gene, possibly because of a read error. The chain employs TRBV6-1 and TRBJ1-1, with 7 positions matching TRBD1. CDR1 is MNHNS and CDR2 is SASEGT in the germline V gene. The CDR3 loop spans 13 amino acids. This chain's CDR3 is CVSRTGEGTEAFF. CDR3 nucleotides: TGTGTCAGCAGAACAGGGGAAGGCACTGAAGCTTTCTTT.

The J gene is TRBJ1-1, the V gene TRBV20-1; TRBD1 is a possible D gene (5 bases). This CDR3 is built from 15 residues. The germline V gene has CDR1 DFQATT and CDR2 SNEGSKA (reference sequence). The V end lost 6 bases, the J end lost 12 bases, and 29 bases lay between the germline ends. CDR3 amino acids: CSAGGSGTAAAETFF. CDR3 in DNA: TGCAGTGCCGGGGGATCCGGGACCGCGGCTGCCGAAACTTTCTTT.

The rearrangement links TRBV6-5 to TRBJ2-3, with 8 bases that match TRBD1. This CDR3 contains 13 residues. The germline gives CDR1 MNHEY, CDR2 SVGAGI. The J segment lost 5 bases and the V segment lost 7 bases, leaving 5 bases of the junction unmatched. CDR3 sequence: CASKGQARDTQYF. The CDR3 coding sequence is TGTGCCAGCAAGGGACAGGCGAGAGATACGCAGTATTTT.

A word on this clonotype: A junction end diverges from the germline sequence, so it may reflect a read error. This chain joins TRBV6-2 or TRBV6-3 and TRBJ1-1; D is ambiguous. Germline loops: CDR1 MNHEY, CDR2 SVGEGT. The CDR3 runs to 18 residues. CDR3 in DNA: TGTGCCAGCGACACACAGATAAGGGTCGTTTCGATGAACACTGAAGTTTTCTTT. It specifies CASDTQIRVVSMNTEVFF.

This clonotype was seen many times. The chain recombines TRBV29-1 with TRBJ1-1; TRBD1 matches 8 bases. CDR1 and CDR2 from the germline V gene are SQVTM and ANQGSEA. J was trimmed by 7 bases and V by 5 bases; bases with no gene match: 6. The CDR3 consists of 12 residues. CDR3 coding DNA: TGCAGCGTTCACAGGGGGGGAGATGAAGCTTTCTTT. Residues: CSVHRGGDEAFF.

This chain links TRBV28 with TRBJ2-7, with 7 bases identical to TRBD1. Germline V gene lookup returns CDR1 MDHEN and CDR2 SYDVKM. V shed 10 bases, J shed 1 base, and the junction held 7 bases outside the gene matches. CDR3 length: 13 residues. CDR3 coding DNA: TGTGCCACCGAACCGGGACAGTCCTACGAGCAGTACTTC. It specifies CATEPGQSYEQYF. The entire variable domain, with the rest obtained from reference TRBV28 and TRBJ2-7, is as follows: DVKVTQSSRYLVKRTGEKVFLECVQDMDHENMFWYRQDPGLGLRLIYFSYDVKMKEKGDIPEGYSVSREKKERFSLILESASTNQTSMYLCATEPGQSYEQYFGPGTRLTVT.

The chain uses TRBV20-1 and TRBJ2-1; 16 bases agree with TRBD2. With V trimmed by 5 bases and J by 8 bases, 9 bases remained unmatched. This CDR3 has 16 residues. Looked up from germline, CDR1 is DFQATT and CDR2 is SNEGSKA (reference sequence). The CDR3 DNA sequence: TGCAGTGCTGCCTCCGGGACTAGCGGGAGGGTAGATGAGCAGTTCTTC. It codes for CSAASGTSGRVDEQFF.

The V gene is TRBV20-1, the J gene TRBJ2-5, with D tentatively TRBD1 (5 bases). V was cut by 3 bases and J by 5 bases, with 19 bases left in between. CDR3 size: 15 residues. Germline V gene sequence: CDR1 DFQATT, CDR2 SNEGSKA (reference sequence). DNA of the CDR3: TGCAGTGCTAGTGGGATTGGGGCCACGGAGGAGACCCAGTACTTC. Encoded protein: CSASGIGATEETQYF.

In nucleotides, the CDR3 is TGCGCCAGCAGCTTGACAGGCGATCTGAACACTGAAGCTTTCTTT. Translating gives CASSLTGDLNTEAFF. The chain is built from TRBV5-1 and TRBJ1-1, with TRBD1 as a possible D gene (5 bases). Germline assignment: CDR1 SGHRS and CDR2 YFSETQ. The CDR3 consists of 15 residues. V lost 1 base and J 0 bases, leaving 10 bases between the germline ends.

In its sample, this clonotype was seen many times. The J gene is TRBJ2-3, the V gene TRBV6-1; tentative D call: TRBD2 (6 bases). The germline gives CDR1 MNHNS, CDR2 SASEGT. The CDR3 contains 14 residues. Trimming removed 3 bases from V and 4 bases from J, with 11 bases in between. The CDR3 DNA sequence: TGTGCCAGCAGTGATAGGAGGGAAGCAGATACGCAGTATTTT. Residues: CASSDRREADTQYF.